This record concerns one TCR beta chain sequence. The antigen remains unidentified. This CDR3 spans 15 amino acids. J gave up 6 bases and V 6 bases, and 7 bases lay outside the gene matches. Germline values: CDR1 WNHNN, CDR2 SYGVQD (reference sequence). The data stem from a study of T-cell memory formation after mild COVID-19. In the study overall: TCR clusters were largely donor specific.

Study-wide findings and caveats: Second-wave clones reaching peak frequency on day 37 lacked confirmed SARS-CoV-2 specificity. Contracting CD4+ clones were located mainly in CM and EM, and CD8+ clones in EMRA.

One entry per CDR3 protein results from TCRdb running MiXCR on the 5' RACE reads. Counted here are about 400,000 distinct CDR3 sequences, under 15% occurring once; the ten biggest clones make up less than 25%. The rearrangement uses TRBV10-1 and TRBJ2-3; TRBD2 matches 12 bases. The TCR sequence derives from a man between 18 and 29 years old who had mild COVID-19 (a few samples of this study predate the infection). Cell type and time point are not known. The specimen sequenced was PBMCs or a T cell subset sorted from them (not recorded which). For the CDR3, the DNA is TGCGCCAGCAGCGCTAGCGGGGGGGCCCGGGATACGCAGTATTTT. Its protein product is CASSASGGARDTQYF.